This entry features one TCR beta chain sequence. The record originates from a study of T cell repertoires in cytomegalovirus infection. On the study more broadly: The public TCR beta signatures pointed to both CMV infection and matching HLA type.

The germline V gene has CDR1 MNHEY and CDR2 SMNVEV (reference sequence). This CDR3 is built from 14 residues. V lost 8 bases, J lost 0 bases, and 11 bases lay in between. TCRdb re-called the reads with MiXCR, one entry per CDR3 protein. The table includes hundreds of thousands of distinct CDR3 sequences, 20% to 25% detected once. This chain uses TRBV27 with TRBJ1-5; D call uncertain. Sequencing input: CD8+ T cells from PBMCs. The source is a human donor in good health (CMV status not recorded). Some clones in this sample may be carry-over from other donors' samples. CDR3 sequence: CASGEINSNQPQHF. CDR3 sequence (DNA): TGTGCCAGCGGAGAGATTAATAGCAATCAGCCCCAGCATTTT.